The 32 T cell receptor beta chains presented below share a single source sample, sequenced in a study of blood T cell repertoires in COVID-19. Some clones are missing from TCRdb's copy, which holds only in-frame ones; the method was immunoSEQ multiplex PCR. In the table there are roughly 210,000 clones, roughly 84% of which are singletons. Specimen: peripheral blood. These receptors all stem from a woman aged 80 or over with COVID-19, enrolled during active disease.

This clone has only one observation. V gene TRBV4-2 combines with J gene TRBJ1-2; D might be TRBD1 (6 bases). The germline V gene has CDR1 LGHNA and CDR2 YNFKEQ. Trimming shortened V by 0 bases and J by 7 bases, and 18 bases separated the two germline ends. This CDR3 comprises 16 residues. The CDR3 sequence is CASSQDPAGVVGGYTF. The CDR3, as DNA: TGTGCCAGCAGCCAAGATCCGGCAGGGGTAGTAGGTGGCTACACCTTC.

This clone was recorded a few times. The chain has TRBV2 and TRBJ1-6; D gene uncertain. The CDR3 consists of 13 residues. Germline CDR1 SNHLY, CDR2 FYNNEI. The ends were cut back, 2 bases at V and 6 bases at J, with 5 bases in the middle. The CDR3 sequence: CASSEFSNSPLHF. CDR3 bases: TGTGCCAGCAGTGAATTCAGTAATTCACCCCTCCACTTT.

This rearrangement joins TRBV28 to TRBJ1-5; D not certain. The CDR3 contains 13 residues. V lost 10 bases, J lost 3 bases, and 13 bases lay in between. Per the germline V gene, CDR1 is MDHEN and CDR2 is SYDVKM. The CDR3 nucleotides read TGTGCCATCAAACTAGGCCTCAATCAGCCCCAGCATTTT. Its translation is CAIKLGLNQPQHF. Full variable domain (missing parts from reference TRBV28 and TRBJ1-5): DVKVTQSSRYLVKRTGEKVFLECVQDMDHENMFWYRQDPGLGLRLIYFSYDVKMKEKGDIPEGYSVSREKKERFSLILESASTNQTSMYLCAIKLGLNQPQHFGDGTRLSIL.

The CDR3 reads CASSLNSGQANTGELFF. CDR3 bases: TGCGCCAGCAGCTTGAATTCGGGACAAGCGAACACCGGGGAGCTGTTTTTT. The chain uses TRBV5-1 and TRBJ2-2, with D possibly TRBD1 on 6 matching bases. The V end lost 1 base, the J end lost 0 bases, and 13 bases lay between the germline ends. Germline V gives CDR1 SGHRS, CDR2 YFSETQ. This CDR3 comprises 17 residues.

DNA for the CDR3: TGTGCCAGCAGCTTCGAGGCGGGGCTTTATGGCTACACCTTC. Protein sequence: CASSFEAGLYGYTF. The chain couples TRBV5-8 to TRBJ1-2; possibly TRBD1 for D (5 bases). V lost 2 bases to trimming and J lost 5 bases, with 13 bases between them. The CDR3 length is 14 residues. The germline CDR1 and CDR2 sequences are SGHTS and YDEGEE.

This rearrangement joins TRBV13 to TRBJ2-5; 12 nucleotides match TRBD1. In germline, CDR1 is PRHDT, CDR2 FYEKMQ (reference sequence). The CDR3 covers 16 residues. V was clipped by 2 bases and J by 5 bases; unmatched bases: 6. The CDR3 here is CASSLRDRGLVETQYF. The CDR3 coding sequence is TGTGCCAGCAGCTTACGGGACAGGGGGCTGGTGGAGACCCAGTACTTC.

The chain recombines TRBV29-1 with TRBJ2-1, with TRBD2 as a possible D gene (6 bases). This CDR3 comprises 14 residues. Trimming stripped 4 bases from V and 0 bases from J, with 10 bases between. CDR1 SQVTM and CDR2 ANQGSEA come from the germline V gene. The CDR3 is CSVVGGSSYNEQFF. The DNA for the CDR3 is TGCAGCGTTGTTGGGGGGAGCTCCTACAATGAGCAGTTCTTC.

The chain combines TRBV3-1 (or the pseudogene TRBV3-2) with TRBJ2-1; 11 bases fit TRBD2. CDR1 and CDR2 from the germline V gene are LGHDT and YNNKEL (reference sequence). With V trimmed by 5 bases and J by 0 bases, 6 bases remained unmatched. The CDR3 is 17 amino acids. CDR3 nucleotide sequence: TGTGCCAGCAGCGCTAGCGGGGGGCCGATCTCCTACAATGAGCAGTTCTTC. Protein: CASSASGGPISYNEQFF.

Only a few counts were recorded for this clone. The rearrangement uses TRBV10-2 and TRBJ2-5; 10 nucleotides match TRBD2. The CDR3 runs 15 residues. CDR1 WSHSY and CDR2 SAAADI come from the germline V gene. J lost 1 base, V lost 6 bases, and 5 bases had no gene match. CDR3 amino acids: CASRRTSGTQETQYF. CDR3 coding DNA: TGCGCCAGCAGGCGGACTAGCGGTACCCAAGAGACCCAGTACTTC.

The chain links TRBV7-2 to TRBJ2-3; no firm D call. Between the trimmed V and J ends, which lost 2 bases and 0 bases, there was a span of 12 bases. The CDR3 contains 16 residues. Germline loops: CDR1 SGHTA, CDR2 FQGNSA. CDR3 amino acids: CASSLRRYPSTDTQYF. The CDR3 DNA reads as TGTGCCAGCAGCTTAAGGCGGTACCCTAGCACAGATACGCAGTATTTT. Looking up the rest from reference TRBV7-2 and TRBJ2-3 gives the full variable domain: GAGVSQSPSNKVTEKGKDVELRCDPISGHTALYWYRQSLGQGLEFLIYFQGNSAPDKSGLPSDRFSAERTGGSVSTLTIQRTQQEDSAVYLCASSLRRYPSTDTQYFGPGTRLTVL.

V and J are TRBV4-3 and TRBJ2-7, with TRBD1 as a possible D gene (5 bases). CDR3 length: 14 amino acids. Trimming removed 0 bases from V and 2 bases from J, with 8 bases in between. The V gene's germline CDR1 is LGHNA and CDR2 YSLEER. The CDR3: CASSQDRGTYEQYF. CDR3 coding DNA: TGCGCCAGCAGCCAAGATAGGGGCACCTACGAGCAGTACTTC.

The chain uses TRBV11-2 and TRBJ1-3; possible D gene TRBD1, 6 bases. Looked up from germline, CDR1 is SGHAT and CDR2 is FQNNGV. With 4 bases removed from V and 4 bases from J, the gap between germline ends came to 8 bases. The CDR3 is 13 amino acids. CDR3 DNA sequence: TGTGCCAGCAGCTCCGGGACAGGAAACACCATATATTTT. Its translation: CASSSGTGNTIYF.

This clone was seen a single time. The DNA for the CDR3 is TGCGCCAGCAGCTCGGGACTAGCGTCTAGCACAGATACGCAGTATTTT. Encoded protein: CASSSGLASSTDTQYF. The chain recombines TRBV5-1 with TRBJ2-3; 10 bases are a match to TRBD2. CDR1 and CDR2 (germline): SGHRS, YFSETQ. CDR3 size: 16 residues. V shed 3 bases and J 0 bases; nucleotides not matched to a gene: 4. The full variable domain, in which reference TRBV5-1 and TRBJ2-3 provide the parts outside the CDR3, is KAGVTQTPRYLIKTRGQQVTLSCSPISGHRSVSWYQQTPGQGLQFLFEYFSETQRNKGNFPGRFSGRQFSNSRSEMNVSTLELGDSALYLCASSSGLASSTDTQYFGPGTRLTVL.

This CDR3 is CASRGGSVNTEAFF. CDR3 sequence (DNA): TGTGCCAGTAGGGGGGGGAGCGTGAACACTGAAGCTTTCTTT. V and J are TRBV19 and TRBJ1-1, with a possible D match to TRBD1 (5 bases). V was pared by 6 bases and J by 0 bases, with 11 bases between. CDR3 length: 14 residues. CDR1 is LNHDA and CDR2 is SQIVND in the germline V gene (reference sequence). Full variable domain (remainder filled in from reference TRBV19 and TRBJ1-1): DGGITQSPKYLFRKEGQNVTLSCEQNLNHDAMYWYRQDPGQGLRLIYYSQIVNDFQKGDIAEGYSVSREKKESFPLTVTSAQKNPTAFYLCASRGGSVNTEAFFGQGTRLTVV.

This chain joins TRBV5-1 and TRBJ2-4, with a weak D call TRBD2 (7 bases). Germline V gives CDR1 SGHRS, CDR2 YFSETQ. Trimming took 0 bases from V and 15 from J, leaving 16 bases between them. The CDR3 is 13 residues long. The CDR3 nucleotides read TGCGCCAGCAGCTTGGAGGGGGGGAACTCCCGGTACTTC. This translates into CASSLEGGNSRYF.

As DNA, the CDR3 is TGTGCCAGCAGCCAACCAACTAGCGGTGATTACAATGAGCAGTTCTTC. Translated, it gives CASSQPTSGDYNEQFF. V gene TRBV3-1 (or the pseudogene TRBV3-2) combines with J gene TRBJ2-1; TRBD2 agrees at 8 bases. J lost 4 bases, V lost 2 bases, and 7 bases had no gene match. The CDR3 is 16 amino acids. Germline CDR1 reads LGHDT; CDR2 reads YNNKEL (reference sequence).

A remark on this clone: Different DNA sequences within this sample yield the same CDR3. The V gene is TRBV7-2, the J gene TRBJ2-1; 9 bases match TRBD2. J was trimmed by 3 bases and V by 5 bases; bases with no gene match: 5. The CDR3 contains 15 residues. Germline assignment: CDR1 SGHTA and CDR2 FQGNSA. The DNA for the CDR3 is TGTGCCAGCAGCCTTAGCGGGGGAGACTACAATGAGCAGTTCTTC. This translates into CASSLSGGDYNEQFF.

The sample holds a few counts of this clone. The chain is built from TRBV3-1 (or the pseudogene TRBV3-2) and TRBJ2-1, with TRBD2 matching over 8 bases. Trimming took 0 bases from V and 9 from J; bases not matched to a gene: 4. The CDR3 runs to 14 residues. Germline CDR1 reads LGHDT; CDR2 reads YNNKEL (reference sequence). As DNA, the CDR3 is TGTGCCAGCAGCCAAGATCCCGGGGGGGGTGAGCAGTTCTTC. Translated, it gives CASSQDPGGGEQFF.

V gene TRBV3-1 (or the pseudogene TRBV3-2) combines with J gene TRBJ1-1, with TRBD1 matching 7 bases. In germline, CDR1 is LGHDT, CDR2 YNNKEL (reference sequence). The CDR3 extends over 17 amino acids. After removal of 2 bases from V and 1 base from J, the junction contained 10 bases not matched to a gene. The CDR3 DNA sequence: TGTGCCAGCAGCCAAACCATTAGGGGGCGCAGGAACACTGAAGCTTTCTTT. Amino acid sequence: CASSQTIRGRRNTEAFF.

This chain uses TRBV19 with TRBJ1-2; D may be TRBD1 (6 bases). This CDR3 is built from 15 residues. V was shortened by 6 bases and J by 2 bases, with 16 bases between the two germline ends. The germline gives CDR1 LNHDA, CDR2 SQIVND (reference sequence). CDR3 DNA sequence: TGTGCCAGTAGGTACCTAGGGGGATCAAACTATGGCTACACCTTC. It specifies CASRYLGGSNYGYTF.

V is TRBV3-1 (or the pseudogene TRBV3-2) and J is TRBJ2-7; 10 bases match TRBD2. V lost 2 bases to trimming and J lost 5 bases; unmatched junction nucleotides: 6. Germline V gives CDR1 LGHDT, CDR2 YNNKEL (reference sequence). CDR3 length: 15 residues. CDR3 protein: CASSQPSGGAHEQYF. Here the CDR3 DNA reads TGTGCCAGCAGCCAACCCAGCGGGGGGGCGCACGAGCAGTACTTC.

This clone was observed once. The chain carries TRBV5-6 and TRBJ2-7; D is unclear. In germline, CDR1 is SGHDT, CDR2 YYEEEE. CDR3 length: 15 amino acids. Between the trimmed V and J ends, which lost 6 bases and 1 base, there was a span of 17 bases. The CDR3 loop is CASKIYRGHSYEQYV. CDR3 nucleotide sequence: TGTGCCAGCAAGATATACCGCGGCCATTCCTACGAGCAGTACGTC.

The chain carries TRBV28 and TRBJ1-6; 8 positions agree with TRBD1. Germline V gene lookup returns CDR1 MDHEN and CDR2 SYDVKM. The CDR3 length is 15 residues. Trimming removed 9 bases from V and 2 bases from J; junction bases left unmatched: 6. The CDR3 sequence is CASAGGATYNSPLHF. DNA for the CDR3: TGTGCCAGTGCAGGGGGCGCCACCTATAATTCACCCCTCCACTTT.

The J gene is TRBJ1-5, the V gene TRBV18; 8 bases fit TRBD1. V lost 6 bases to trimming and J lost 2 bases; unmatched junction nucleotides: 12. The germline CDR1 and CDR2 sequences are KGHSH and LQKENI. This CDR3 is built from 17 residues. The CDR3 protein is CASSAQATGVGNQPQHF. In nucleotides, the CDR3 is TGTGCCAGCTCGGCCCAGGCGACAGGGGTGGGCAATCAGCCCCAGCATTTT.

The chain links TRBV9 to TRBJ1-2; unclear D gene. In germline, CDR1 is SGDLS, CDR2 YYNGEE. The CDR3 runs 14 residues. V was trimmed by 0 bases and J by 8 bases, leaving 14 bases between them. CDR3 sequence (DNA): TGTGCCAGCAGCGTAGAGGAGGGAGGGCTCGGCTACACCTTC. Its translation is CASSVEEGGLGYTF. The variable domain in full, completed from reference TRBV9 and TRBJ1-2, reads DSGVTQTPKHLITATGQRVTLRCSPRSGDLSVYWYQQSLDQGLQFLIQYYNGEERAKGNILERFSAQQFPDLHSELNLSSLELGDSALYFCASSVEEGGLGYTFGSGTRLTVV.

This chain joins TRBV4-1 and TRBJ2-3, with TRBD1 as a possible D gene (6 bases). The CDR3 runs 16 residues. The V end lost 0 bases, the J end lost 5 bases, and 15 bases lay between the germline ends. Germline V gene data show CDR1 as MGHRA and CDR2 as YSYEKL. DNA of the CDR3: TGCGCCAGCAGCCAAGAATCGCGGCAGGGGATAGATACGCAGTATTTT. This codes for CASSQESRQGIDTQYF.

The chain recombines TRBV3-1 (or the pseudogene TRBV3-2) with TRBJ2-3; 7 positions match TRBD2. The ends lost 1 base at V and 3 bases at J; junction bases unmatched: 7. The CDR3 is 16 residues long. Germline values: CDR1 LGHDT, CDR2 YNNKEL (reference sequence). The DNA of the CDR3 is TGTGCCAGCAGCCAAGGTTTGGTAGCGGGTACAGATACGCAGTATTTT. Protein: CASSQGLVAGTDTQYF.

This rearrangement joins TRBV28 to TRBJ1-2; 12 bases fit TRBD1. Germline CDR1 reads MDHEN; CDR2 reads SYDVKM. The CDR3 length is 18 residues. After removal of 6 bases from V and 5 bases from J, the junction contained 16 bases not matched to a gene. The CDR3 DNA reads TGTGCCAGCAGAACGGCCCTGGGACAGGGGGCAATAGGTTATGGCTACACCTTC. Its protein product is CASRTALGQGAIGYGYTF.

The chain has TRBV6-1 and TRBJ1-6; D uncertain. V was clipped by 1 base and J by 6 bases, with 10 bases between them. Germline-derived CDR1 and CDR2 are MNHNS and SASEGT. CDR3 length: 15 residues. CDR3 in amino acids: CASSEGSTGNSPLHF. The DNA for the CDR3 is TGTGCCAGCAGTGAAGGTAGTACGGGTAATTCACCCCTCCACTTT.

The rearrangement links TRBV18 to TRBJ1-1; the match to TRBD1 covers 7 bases. V dropped 3 bases and J dropped 6; count of bases not matched to a gene: 4. This CDR3 is 13 amino acids long. Per germline, CDR1 KGHSH and CDR2 LQKENI. The CDR3 region is CASSPDRQSEAFF. In DNA form, the CDR3 reads TGTGCCAGCTCACCGGACAGGCAATCTGAAGCTTTCTTT.

The V gene is TRBV5-1, the J gene TRBJ2-1; 7 bases agree with TRBD1. Looked up from germline, CDR1 is SGHRS and CDR2 is YFSETQ. Trimming removed 3 bases from V and 2 bases from J; junction bases left unmatched: 5. The CDR3 has 15 amino acids. CDR3 sequence reads: CASSSAQGPYNEQFF. For the CDR3, the DNA is TGCGCCAGCAGCTCGGCACAGGGGCCCTACAATGAGCAGTTCTTC.

The rearrangement uses TRBV2 and TRBJ2-1, with 8 bases that match TRBD2. The V segment lost 1 base and the J segment 4 bases; nucleotides outside the gene matches: 6. This CDR3 has 16 amino acids. CDR1 and CDR2 (germline): SNHLY, FYNNEI. CDR3 amino acids: CASSEEGGGRYNEQFF. The CDR3 nucleotides read TGTGCCAGCAGTGAAGAGGGCGGGGGGCGGTACAATGAGCAGTTCTTC.